The 4 T cell receptor beta chains presented below share a single source sample, sequenced in a study of regulatory T cells in long-lasting Graves disease (dated by TCRdb to the early 2020s). Per the publication, the time point label means: newly diagnosed GD, antithyroid drugs for less than 3 months. For both TCR sequencing and RNA sequencing, RNA was extracted from PBMCs in TRIzol. The library was made by multiplex PCR. The listed sequencing device is Illumina HiSeq 4000. TCR beta libraries were built with iRepertoire HTBI primers and Arm-PCR amplification of CDR3 regions. TCRdb ran its own pipeline on the public reads, namely fastp trimming at Q25 and MiXCR clone calling, and kept in-frame beta chains. Duplicate CDR3 protein sequences are folded into a single record with the most common DNA and genes. Here the sample has over 200,000 distinct CDR3 sequences; around 20% occur a single time. The ten largest clones capture roughly 23% of the sample.

The sample consisted of peripheral blood mononuclear cells (PBMCs), taken at new diagnosis, from a patient treated with antithyroid drugs. The receptors shown here come from a female donor with Graves disease.

The V gene is TRBV28, the J gene TRBJ2-5; no clear D. V was clipped by 8 bases and J by 1 base, with 8 bases between them. Germline loops: CDR1 MDHEN, CDR2 SYDVKM. The CDR3 sequence is 12 residues long. The CDR3 loop is CASSLFQETQYF. DNA of the CDR3: TGTGCCAGCTCCCTATTCCAAGAGACCCAGTACTTC.

This clonotype was counted many times. This chain links TRBV11-2 with TRBJ2-1, with 13 bases aligning to TRBD2. Looked up from germline, CDR1 is SGHAT and CDR2 is FQNNGV. Trimming cost V 6 bases and J 4 bases; bases outside gene matches: 18. The CDR3 loop spans 20 amino acids. Here the CDR3 DNA reads TGTGCCAGCAGTTTCAAGAGAACCGGGACTAGCGGGAAGCGGTACAATGAGCAGTTCTTC. The encoded protein is CASSFKRTGTSGKRYNEQFF. The variable domain in full, completed from reference TRBV11-2 and TRBJ2-1, reads EAGVAQSPRYKIIEKRQSVAFWCNPISGHATLYWYQQILGQGPKLLIQFQNNGVVDDSQLPKDRFSAERLKGVDSTLKIQPAKLEDSAVYLCASSFKRTGTSGKRYNEQFFGPGTRLTVL.

The chain combines TRBV6-4 with TRBJ2-7, with 9 bases lining up with TRBD2. The length of the CDR3 is 13 residues. V gave up 10 bases and J gave up 4 bases; unmatched junction bases: 8. The germline CDR1 and CDR2 sequences are MRHNA and SNTAGT. Here the CDR3 reads CATQGLAGYEQYF. The CDR3 DNA is TGTGCCACCCAGGGGCTAGCGGGGTACGAGCAGTACTTC.

This clonotype has more than one count but fewer than ten. V is TRBV24-1 and J is TRBJ2-3; no clear D gene. CDR3 size: 15 residues. The V end was cut by 5 bases, the J end by 7 bases, with 18 bases between. CDR1 is KGHDR and CDR2 is SFDVKD in the germline V gene. CDR3 in DNA: TGTGCCACCAGTGGTGAGGCAGGCGCACTGAATACGCAGTATTTT. As protein: CATSGEAGALNTQYF.